This TCR beta chain was identified in a study of blood T cells in healthy people across ages. General observations from the study: Researchers said unsorted PBMCs prevented a conclusive naive versus antigen-experienced comparison. It was the long-lived donors that had more naive CD4+ cells and higher diversity than aged donors. With naive T cell percentage, TCR beta diversity showed a strong correlation.

This clonotype was found once. Its specificity is unknown. V was clipped by 7 bases and J by 3 bases, with 15 bases between them. Germline CDR1 MNHNY, CDR2 SVGAGI (reference sequence). CDR3 length: 14 residues. Next came a second PCR, run for about 7 to 12 cycles, which used a sample-barcoded 5' primer along with a J-beta primer mix. TCRdb processed the 5' RACE reads anew with MiXCR; each CDR3 protein has one entry. The table lists 1.5 million to 2 million distinct CDR3 sequences, around 50% of them singletons. This receptor was obtained from a woman in her 40s in good health. The rearrangement uses TRBV6-6 and TRBJ1-2; D may be TRBD1 (5 bases). The sample consisted of blood. The CDR3 is CASTTRGTDYGYTF. The DNA of the CDR3 is TGTGCCAGCACCACTAGGGGAACGGACTATGGCTACACCTTC.